One and the same sample provided the 10 T cell receptor beta chains below, sequenced in a study of shared clonotypes between healthy human individuals. Naive CD8 isolation took CD45RO-negative cells positively selected for CCR7 and excluded terminally differentiated effector memory CD45RA+ cells. Profiling relied on immunoSEQ multiplex PCR, and the TCRdb table lists in-frame clones only, not all of them. The data show about 2.1 million clones, under 95% seen once. Input material: naive CD8+ T cells from PBMCs. The source is a man aged 18 to 35 in good health. Some clones in this sample may be carry-over from other donors' samples.

About this clone itself: The same CDR3 can be traced to other DNA sequences in this sample. The chain links TRBV27 to TRBJ2-7, with 8 bases that match TRBD2. V was clipped by 5 bases and J by 2 bases; unmatched bases: 5. Germline-derived CDR1 and CDR2 are MNHEY and SMNVEV (reference sequence). The CDR3 has 14 amino acids. CDR3 sequence: CASSLAGPTYEQYF. CDR3 in DNA: TGTGCCAGCAGTCTAGCGGGCCCTACCTACGAGCAGTACTTC.

The V gene is TRBV19, the J gene TRBJ1-5; TRBD1 matches 7 bases. Germline CDR1 LNHDA, CDR2 SQIVND (reference sequence). V was pared by 4 bases and J by 9 bases, with 9 bases of the junction left unmatched. The CDR3 has 14 amino acids. The CDR3 here is CASSRQGAGWPQHF. The CDR3 DNA follows: TGTGCCAGTAGTAGACAGGGAGCAGGGTGGCCCCAGCATTTT.

J is TRBJ1-2 and V is TRBV11-2; 9 bases match TRBD1. V gave up 3 bases and J gave up 7 bases; unmatched junction bases: 9. The CDR3 spans 15 residues. CDR1 and CDR2 (germline): SGHAT, FQNNGV. DNA for the CDR3: TGTGCCAGCAGCTTGTACAGGGGGCGCCTGGGTGGCTACACCTTC. Its protein is CASSLYRGRLGGYTF. Filled out from reference TRBV11-2 and TRBJ1-2, the complete variable domain reads EAGVAQSPRYKIIEKRQSVAFWCNPISGHATLYWYQQILGQGPKLLIQFQNNGVVDDSQLPKDRFSAERLKGVDSTLKIQPAKLEDSAVYLCASSLYRGRLGGYTFGSGTRLTVV.

J is TRBJ2-2 and V is TRBV9; D gene unclear. The CDR3 is 14 residues long. V lost 0 bases and J lost 6, with 9 bases in between. Germline CDR1 and CDR2: SGDLS and YYNGEE. CDR3: CASSVGRLAGELFF. For the CDR3, the DNA is TGTGCCAGCAGCGTAGGACGCCTCGCCGGGGAGCTGTTTTTT. Together with reference TRBV9 and TRBJ2-2, the CDR3 gives the full variable domain: DSGVTQTPKHLITATGQRVTLRCSPRSGDLSVYWYQQSLDQGLQFLIQYYNGEERAKGNILERFSAQQFPDLHSELNLSSLELGDSALYFCASSVGRLAGELFFGEGSRLTVL.

This clone was picked up a small number of times. The chain carries TRBV28 and TRBJ1-3; 7 bases are shared with TRBD1. Losses at the gene ends were 10 bases for V and 0 bases for J; bases not matched to a gene: 9. Germline CDR1 reads MDHEN; CDR2 reads SYDVKM. CDR3 size: 15 residues. The CDR3 spells CATRRQGYSGNTIYF. CDR3 DNA sequence: TGTGCCACCAGAAGACAGGGATACTCTGGAAACACCATATATTTT.

To note about this clone: Other DNA sequences of this sample code for an identical CDR3. The chain has TRBV7-3 and TRBJ1-1, with D maybe TRBD1 (5 bases). The CDR3 is 11 amino acids. Per the germline V gene, CDR1 is SGHTA and CDR2 is FQGTGA. V lost 2 bases, J lost 8 bases, and 6 bases lay in between. The chain's CDR3 is CASSLGGEAFF. The CDR3 DNA follows: TGTGCCAGCAGCTTAGGGGGAGAAGCTTTCTTT.

The chain couples TRBV4-2 to TRBJ2-2; 7 bases fit TRBD2. This CDR3 contains 19 residues. Germline V gives CDR1 LGHNA, CDR2 YNFKEQ. V lost 0 bases and J lost 1; bases outside the gene matches: 11. CDR3 sequence: CASSQDRTKVAGNTGELFF. The CDR3 nucleotides are TGTGCCAGCAGCCAAGATAGGACTAAAGTAGCGGGGAACACCGGGGAGCTGTTTTTT.

J is TRBJ2-3 and V is TRBV2; either TRBD1 or TRBD2 may supply D (5 bases each). CDR1 is SNHLY and CDR2 is FYNNEI in the germline V gene. V lost 6 bases and J lost 2, with 12 bases in between. This CDR3 is built from 14 residues. The CDR3 sequence: CASSDGGSTDTQYF. CDR3 bases: TGTGCCAGCAGCGATGGGGGATCCACAGATACGCAGTATTTT.

This chain joins TRBV4-1 and TRBJ2-1, with 7 bases matching TRBD2. V dropped 8 bases and J dropped 8; count of bases not matched to a gene: 12. CDR1 and CDR2 from the germline V gene are MGHRA and YSYEKL. There are 14 residues in the CDR3. CDR3 residues: CASSRSGTRYEQFF. CDR3 coding DNA: TGCGCCAGCTCGCGGAGCGGGACGAGGTATGAGCAGTTCTTC.

The rearrangement uses TRBV6-1 and TRBJ2-1, with 9 bases matching TRBD2. The CDR3 totals 15 residues. Trimming took 7 bases from V and 6 from J; bases not matched to a gene: 10. Germline CDR1 MNHNS, CDR2 SASEGT. The CDR3 DNA sequence: TGTGCCAGCACCTTAGCGGGAGTCGGTATCAATGAGCAGTTCTTC. It codes for CASTLAGVGINEQFF.